The source of this T cell receptor beta chain is a study of cytomegalovirus exposure and HLA in healthy donors. The study's findings and limits: There was a cluster of highly shared sequence variants that was likely a sequencing artifact.

The PCR used 60 Vbeta and 13 Jbeta primers. Sequencing was performed with immunoSEQ multiplex PCR; in TCRdb, only in-frame clones are kept and a portion is missing. The sample lists 150,000 to 200,000 clones, approximately 72% occurring once. Samples came from healthy bone marrow donors. As to this clone: Its antigen is undetermined.

Germline-derived CDR1 and CDR2 are SGHRS and YFSETQ. Trimming pared 6 bases from V and 5 bases from J, leaving 9 bases between. There are 11 residues in the CDR3. The chain carries TRBV5-1 and TRBJ2-7, with D perhaps matching TRBD1 (5 bases). The clonotype comes from a man between 40 and 49 years old in good health and CMV-seropositive. The sample taken for sequencing was PBMCs. Here the CDR3 reads CASTLGDEQYF. The CDR3 DNA follows: TGCGCCAGCACCCTAGGGGACGAGCAGTACTTC. Filled out from reference TRBV5-1 and TRBJ2-7, the complete variable domain reads KAGVTQTPRYLIKTRGQQVTLSCSPISGHRSVSWYQQTPGQGLQFLFEYFSETQRNKGNFPGRFSGRQFSNSRSEMNVSTLELGDSALYLCASTLGDEQYFGPGTRLTVT.